The rows below give T cell receptor beta chains drawn from one sample of a study of response to subunit inactivated influenza vaccine. Using its own MiXCR run on the RT-PCR reads, TCRdb lists one record per CDR3 protein. The sample consists of some 520,000 distinct CDR3 sequences, about 15% of them appearing once. The sample consisted of CD4+ T cells sorted from PBMCs, taken around 25 months after vaccination. These receptor sequences come from a man between 50 and 75 years old who received an inactivated influenza vaccine. The CDR3 runs from the conserved cysteine through the conserved F or W. The order of the fields is D gene, V gene, clone size, J gene, CDR3 protein, CDR3 DNA. D genes are given only for firm matches. The size entry is marked missing in some rows and otherwise reads once, few, many or a size class.

.	TRBV5-5	few	TRBJ1-5	CASSPLGGDGSNQPQHF	TGTGCCAGCAGCCCACTCGGAGGCGATGGTAGCAATCAGCCCCAGCATTTT
TRBD2	TRBV2	few	TRBJ2-2	CASSPGLRIWELFF	TGTGCCAGCAGTCCGGGACTACGTATTTGGGAGCTGTTTTTT
.	TRBV6-1	.	TRBJ2-2	CASRTSNTGELFF	TGTGCCAGCAGGACTAGTAACACCGGGGAGCTGTTTTTT
.	TRBV11-2	few	TRBJ2-2	CASSLGGAFGELFF	TGTGCCAGCAGCTTAGGTGGGGCGTTCGGGGAGCTGTTTTTT
TRBD1	TRBV20-1	.	TRBJ1-2	CSAGGQGAPHYGYTF	TGCAGTGCGGGCGGACAGGGGGCTCCGCACTATGGCTACACCTTC
TRBD1	TRBV3-1	.	TRBJ1-1	CASSQASPGQMNTEAFF	TGTGCCAGCAGCCAAGCCTCGCCGGGACAGATGAACACTGAAGCTTTCTTT
TRBD1	TRBV12-3/TRBV12-4	.	TRBJ2-1	CASSLSFGTGVEQFF	TGTGCCAGCAGTTTAAGTTTTGGGACAGGGGTCGAGCAGTTCTTC
TRBD1	TRBV5-1	few	TRBJ2-7	CASSVGQGAQYF	TGCGCCAGCAGCGTAGGACAGGGGGCTCAGTACTTC
.	TRBV6-1	.	TRBJ1-1	CASRAPGRNTEAFF	TGTGCCAGCAGGGCCCCGGGCCGGAACACTGAAGCTTTCTTT
TRBD1	TRBV12-3/TRBV12-4	few	TRBJ1-6	CASSSAGTGGSYNSPLHF	TGTGCCAGCAGTTCCGCCGGGACAGGGGGAAGTTATAATTCACCCCTCCACTTT
.	TRBV7-2	.	TRBJ2-5	CASSFVISETQYF	TGTGCCAGCAGCTTTGTTATTTCTGAGACCCAGTACTTC
.	TRBV29-1	.	TRBJ2-3	CSVEDGGDTQYF	TGCAGCGTTGAAGATGGGGGGGATACGCAGTATTTT
.	TRBV15	.	TRBJ1-1	CATSRVGLAEAFF	TGTGCCACCAGCAGAGTAGGGTTGGCTGAAGCTTTCTTT
TRBD1	TRBV18	.	TRBJ1-3	CASSPGQANSGNTLYF	TGTGCCAGCTCACCTGGACAGGCAAACTCTGGAAACACCCTATATTTT
.	TRBV3-1	.	TRBJ1-1	CASSTTDRPRTEAFF	TGTGCCAGCAGCACAACTGACAGGCCTCGCACTGAAGCTTTCTTT
TRBD2	TRBV20-1	.	TRBJ2-5	CSARRSTSVETQYF	TGCAGTGCCAGACGCTCGACTAGCGTAGAGACCCAGTACTTC
.	TRBV4-3	many	TRBJ2-5	CASSQDRGTQYF	TGCGCCAGCAGCCAAGATCGCGGGACCCAGTACTTC
.	TRBV15	few	TRBJ2-3	CATSRSPGDADTQYF	TGTGCCACCAGCAGATCACCCGGAGATGCAGATACGCAGTATTTT
TRBD1	TRBV27	.	TRBJ2-7	CASGGTGIRGEQYF	TGTGCCAGCGGTGGGACAGGGATAAGAGGCGAGCAGTACTTC
.	TRBV20-1	.	TRBJ2-2	CSAKMIRAGYTGELFF	TGCAGTGCTAAAATGATTAGGGCAGGCTACACCGGGGAGCTGTTTTTT
TRBD1	TRBV18	.	TRBJ2-3	CASSLSGTDTDTQYF	TGTGCCAGCTCACTATCCGGGACAGACACAGATACGCAGTATTTT
.	TRBV7-2	.	TRBJ2-7	CASSFGAGPYEQYF	TGTGCCAGCAGCTTTGGGGCAGGTCCCTACGAGCAGTACTTC
.	TRBV6-1	few	TRBJ2-7	CASSEVATYEQYF	TGTGCCAGCAGTGAGGTTGCGACCTACGAGCAGTACTTC
TRBD1	TRBV20-1	few	TRBJ1-2	CSARPSTGLSNYGYTF	TGCAGTGCTAGGCCGTCGACAGGGTTGAGCAACTATGGCTACACCTTC
.	TRBV5-1	.	TRBJ2-4	CASSPEGGNIQYF	TGCGCCAGCAGCCCGGAAGGCGGAAACATTCAGTACTTC
TRBD1	TRBV4-3	.	TRBJ1-5	CASSQELRGYQPQHF	TGCGCCAGCAGCCAGGAACTCAGGGGGTATCAGCCCCAGCATTTT
.	TRBV5-6	many	TRBJ2-1	CASSSLGVQLPDNEQFF	TGTGCCAGCAGCTCCCTTGGGGTTCAATTACCAGACAATGAGCAGTTCTTC
TRBD2	TRBV20-1	.	TRBJ2-1	CSARETSGAHNEQFF	TGCAGTGCTAGAGAGACTAGCGGGGCCCACAATGAGCAGTTCTTC
.	TRBV20-1	.	TRBJ1-1	CSAVSITNTEAFF	TGCAGTGCTGTTTCGATTACTAACACTGAAGCTTTCTTT
TRBD2	TRBV7-2	few	TRBJ2-1	CASSFSSGRGFQFF	TGTGCCAGCAGCTTTTCATCGGGGCGGGGGTTTCAGTTCTTC
.	TRBV10-3	.	TRBJ2-3	CAISGRGQGTDTQYF	TGTGCCATCAGTGGGAGGGGGCAGGGTACAGATACGCAGTATTTT
.	TRBV20-1	few	TRBJ2-5	CSARTGRETQYF	TGCAGTGCGAGGACCGGCCGGGAGACCCAGTACTTC
.	TRBV6-2/TRBV6-3	.	TRBJ2-5	CASRQQGPAWTQYF	TGTGCCAGCAGACAACAGGGCCCTGCATGGACCCAGTACTTC
.	TRBV11-2	few	TRBJ2-2	CASSLERLGGELFF	TGTGCCAGCAGCTTAGAGCGACTCGGCGGGGAGCTGTTTTTT
.	TRBV12-3/TRBV12-4	many	TRBJ1-3	CASSLDSGNWNTIYF	TGTGCCAGCAGTTTGGACAGCGGGAATTGGAACACCATATATTTT
.	TRBV4-3	.	TRBJ2-2	CASSQGWAGELFF	TGCGCCAGCAGCCAAGGGTGGGCCGGGGAGCTGTTTTTT
TRBD2	TRBV5-3	.	TRBJ2-5	CARSWRSSGDNNQYQETQYF	TGTGCCAGAAGCTGGAGGAGTAGCGGGGATAATAATCAGTACCAAGAGACCCAGTACTTC
.	TRBV18	.	TRBJ2-7	CASSPQEFYEQYF	TGTGCCAGCTCGCCGCAAGAGTTCTACGAGCAGTACTTC
.	TRBV20-1	.	TRBJ1-1	CSARRGLENTEAFF	TGCAGTGCTAGAAGGGGCCTCGAGAACACTGAAGCTTTCTTT
.	TRBV11-2	few	TRBJ1-2	CASRTLSGVYGYTF	TGTGCCAGCAGGACCCTATCCGGGGTTTATGGCTACACCTTC
.	TRBV2	once	TRBJ2-2	CASKEVDGELFF	TGTGCCAGCAAGGAGGTCGACGGGGAGCTGTTTTTT
.	TRBV3-1	.	TRBJ2-3	CASSQNALSTDTQYF	TGTGCCAGCAGCCAAAATGCGCTAAGCACAGATACGCAGTATTTT
.	TRBV5-8	many	TRBJ2-2	CASSYYPTGELFF	TGTGCCAGCAGCTACTATCCCACCGGGGAGCTGTTTTTT
TRBD1	TRBV20-1	.	TRBJ2-7	CSAGDRTTYEQYF	TGCAGTGCTGGGGACAGGACTACCTACGAGCAGTACTTC
.	TRBV5-1	few	TRBJ2-1	CASSLTQYNEQFF	TGCGCCAGCAGCTTGACTCAGTACAATGAGCAGTTCTTC
.	TRBV20-1	few	TRBJ1-5	CSARTFDSGGQPQHF	TGCAGTGCTAGAACCTTTGACAGCGGGGGTCAGCCCCAGCATTTT
.	TRBV3-1	.	TRBJ2-4	CASSQRQTPPAKNIQYF	TGTGCCAGCAGCCAACGGCAGACTCCACCCGCCAAAAACATTCAGTACTTC